This T cell receptor (beta chain) was found in a study of cytomegalovirus exposure and HLA in healthy donors. Points from the study as a whole: TCR beta chains numbering more than 150 were designated cytomegalovirus-associated.

This clone was seen a handful of times. The antigen is undetermined. Primers for the PCR totalled 60 Vbeta and 13 Jbeta. TCRdb's copy holds only in-frame clones and misses some; the assay was immunoSEQ multiplex PCR. The repertoire holds roughly 160,000 clones, with 80% as singletons. V lost 3 bases and J lost 1, with 8 bases in between. The CDR3 is made up of 14 amino acids. The germline CDR1 and CDR2 sequences are MGHDK and SYGVNS. The sequence was collected from a male donor in good health and CMV-seronegative. The sequenced sample consisted of PBMCs. The chain links TRBV25-1 to TRBJ2-3; tentative D call: TRBD2 (6 bases). CDR3 protein: CASSEAGRTDTQYF. The CDR3, as DNA: TGTGCCAGCAGTGAGGCGGGACGCACAGATACGCAGTATTTT.